The 8 T cell receptor beta chains reported below all come from one sample, sequenced in a study of cytomegalovirus exposure and HLA in healthy donors. Primers included in the PCR were 60 Vbeta and 13 Jbeta primers. Assay: immunoSEQ multiplex PCR; the TCRdb copy retains only in-frame clones and omits some. The top ten clones hold more than 0.4% of a sample with around 180,000 clones, approximately 80% of them seen once. The sample consisted of PBMCs. The origin of the receptors is a woman between 45 and 65 years old in good health and CMV-seronegative.

The chain couples TRBV5-1 to TRBJ1-4; perhaps TRBD1 as D (6 bases). V dropped 0 bases and J dropped 7 bases, with 16 bases sitting between them. This CDR3 comprises 16 residues. Germline V gene sequence: CDR1 SGHRS, CDR2 YFSETQ. CDR3 residues: CASSLDPPGAGEKLFF. DNA for the CDR3: TGCGCCAGCAGCTTGGACCCCCCAGGGGCAGGTGAAAAACTGTTTTTT. Full variable domain (remainder filled in from reference TRBV5-1 and TRBJ1-4): KAGVTQTPRYLIKTRGQQVTLSCSPISGHRSVSWYQQTPGQGLQFLFEYFSETQRNKGNFPGRFSGRQFSNSRSEMNVSTLELGDSALYLCASSLDPPGAGEKLFFGSGTQLSVL.

The gene calls are TRBV28 and TRBJ1-2; D may be TRBD1 (5 bases). V lost 10 bases and J 6 bases, leaving 24 bases between the germline ends. CDR1 and CDR2 (germline): MDHEN, SYDVKM. This CDR3 spans 15 amino acids. The CDR3 DNA reads as TGTGCCACCCCGGGGGTTGGAGGGCGGGTTGATGGCTACACCTTC. Encoded protein: CATPGVGGRVDGYTF.

There are a few counts of this clone. This chain joins TRBV5-4 and TRBJ1-2; 7 bases map to TRBD1. The CDR3 is 13 residues long. Germline V gives CDR1 SGHNT, CDR2 YYREEE (reference sequence). V trimming: 4 bases; J trimming: 3 bases; junction bases outside the gene matches: 3. CDR3 DNA: TGTGCCAGCAGCGCACAGGGGTACTATGGCTACACCTTC. This translates into CASSAQGYYGYTF.

The chain carries TRBV7-2 and TRBJ1-5; 9 nucleotides line up with TRBD1. Germline CDR1 reads SGHTA; CDR2 reads FQGNSA. The V segment lost 0 bases and the J segment 7 bases; nucleotides outside the gene matches: 4. The CDR3 totals 15 residues. The CDR3 nucleotides read TGTGCCAGCAGCTTAGCCGGGACAGGGTTCCAGCCCCAGCATTTT. As protein: CASSLAGTGFQPQHF.

There are a few counts of this clone. The rearrangement joins TRBV5-1 to TRBJ2-1; 11 bases agree with TRBD2. J was trimmed by 7 bases and V by 4 bases; bases with no gene match: 7. Per the germline V gene, CDR1 is SGHRS and CDR2 is YFSETQ. The CDR3 extends over 15 amino acids. CDR3 in amino acids: CASSPTSGSGNEQFF. Written as DNA, the CDR3 is TGCGCCAGCAGCCCCACTAGCGGGAGTGGGAATGAGCAGTTCTTC.

This clone was seen only once. This rearrangement joins TRBV29-1 to TRBJ2-7; TRBD2 is a possible D gene (5 bases). Germline assignment: CDR1 SQVTM and CDR2 ANQGSEA. V lost 5 bases and J lost 0, with 14 bases in between. The length of the CDR3 is 14 residues. The CDR3 nucleotides are TGCAGCGTTCTTATAGCGTTTAGCTCCTACGAGCAGTACTTC. Amino acids: CSVLIAFSSYEQYF.

This chain connects TRBV13 to TRBJ1-3; tentative D call: TRBD1 (6 bases). The CDR3 has 18 amino acids. The ends were cut back, 2 bases at V and 0 bases at J, with 17 bases in the middle. Germline V gives CDR1 PRHDT, CDR2 FYEKMQ (reference sequence). In DNA, the CDR3 is TGTGCCAGCAGCTTATGGGTCGGGACAAGGAGCTCTGGAAACACCATATATTTT. Amino acid sequence: CASSLWVGTRSSGNTIYF.

The genes are TRBV14 and TRBJ1-3; the D is unclear. V was trimmed by 8 bases and J by 0 bases, leaving 8 bases between them. This CDR3 contains 13 residues. Germline V gives CDR1 SGHDN, CDR2 FVKESK. The CDR3 DNA reads TGTGCCAGCTCCCGGGGCTCTGGAAACACCATATATTTT. This encodes CASSRGSGNTIYF.